A selection of T cell receptor beta chains follows, all from one sample in a study of shared clonotypes between healthy human individuals. Sequencing was performed with immunoSEQ multiplex PCR; in TCRdb, only in-frame clones are kept and a portion is missing. Among over a million clones listed, about 75% were seen once. Sequenced material: memory CD4+ T cells sorted from blood. These receptors originate from a man between 18 and 35 years old in good health. The CDR3 runs from the conserved cysteine through the conserved F or W. The D gene is left open where the match is weak. Where a row states a size, it is once, few, many or the class of an expanded clone; other rows omit it.

>.|.|TRBV15|TRBJ2-3
TGTGCCACCAGCAGCCGGGCCTACACAGATACGCAGTATTTT
CATSSRAYTDTQYF
>.|TRBD2|TRBV27|TRBJ2-7
TGTGCCAGCAGTTTCACGGGGGGGCAGCAGTACTTC
CASSFTGGQQYF
>.|TRBD1|TRBV4-1|TRBJ1-2
TGCGCCAGCAGCCAAGCGACAGGGGTCGGCTATGGCTACACCTTC
CASSQATGVGYGYTF
>.|.|TRBV28|TRBJ2-7
TGTGCCAGCAGGGGGGGAGCGGTCTACGAGCAGTACTTC
CASRGGAVYEQYF
>many|TRBD1|TRBV28|TRBJ2-1
TGTGCCAGCAGTTTAGAGACAGGGGGTAGCAATGAGCAGTTCTTC
CASSLETGGSNEQFF
>once|.|TRBV7-8|TRBJ1-1
TGTGCCAGCAGCTTAGCGGGACGCCTGAACACTGAAGCTTTCTTT
CASSLAGRLNTEAFF
>.|TRBD2|TRBV28|TRBJ2-1
TGTGCCAGCAGTTTATACCTAGCGGGGGGCTACAATGAGCAGTTCTTC
CASSLYLAGGYNEQFF
>.|TRBD2|TRBV27|TRBJ2-7
TGTGCCAGGACTAGCGGGACCAGCTACGAGCAGTACTTC
CARTSGTSYEQYF
>.|.|TRBV21-1|TRBJ1-4
TGTGCCAGCAGCACAGTCCCGGGACAGGGGACTAATGAAAAACTGTTTTTT
CASSTVPGQGTNEKLFF
>.|.|TRBV7-9|TRBJ2-3
TGTGCCAGCAGCTCCACGAGGAGCACAGATACGCAGTATTTT
CASSSTRSTDTQYF
>.|TRBD1|TRBV6-5|TRBJ1-4
TGTGCCAGCAGTTACTCCGATGGACAGGGTAGTGAAAAACTGTTTTTT
CASSYSDGQGSEKLFF